This entry describes one T cell receptor beta chain. The antigen is unknown. The sample originates from a study of cytomegalovirus exposure and HLA in healthy donors. Study-wide findings and caveats: Cytomegalovirus status was reportedly diagnosed by the classifier with high sensitivity and specificity.

Some clones are missing from TCRdb's copy, which holds only in-frame ones; the method was immunoSEQ multiplex PCR. Among 120,000 or so clones listed, roughly 86% were seen once. Germline values: CDR1 SEHNR, CDR2 FQNEAQ (reference sequence). This CDR3 comprises 17 residues. J lost 0 bases, V lost 5 bases, and 12 bases had no gene match. The chain joins TRBV7-9 to TRBJ1-1; 7 positions agree with TRBD1. The sequenced sample was PBMCs. This receptor was identified in a man younger than 35 in good health and CMV-seronegative. CDR3 protein: CASSGGDRDSLNTEAFF. The CDR3 DNA follows: TGTGCCAGCAGCGGAGGGGACAGAGATTCCTTGAACACTGAAGCTTTCTTT.